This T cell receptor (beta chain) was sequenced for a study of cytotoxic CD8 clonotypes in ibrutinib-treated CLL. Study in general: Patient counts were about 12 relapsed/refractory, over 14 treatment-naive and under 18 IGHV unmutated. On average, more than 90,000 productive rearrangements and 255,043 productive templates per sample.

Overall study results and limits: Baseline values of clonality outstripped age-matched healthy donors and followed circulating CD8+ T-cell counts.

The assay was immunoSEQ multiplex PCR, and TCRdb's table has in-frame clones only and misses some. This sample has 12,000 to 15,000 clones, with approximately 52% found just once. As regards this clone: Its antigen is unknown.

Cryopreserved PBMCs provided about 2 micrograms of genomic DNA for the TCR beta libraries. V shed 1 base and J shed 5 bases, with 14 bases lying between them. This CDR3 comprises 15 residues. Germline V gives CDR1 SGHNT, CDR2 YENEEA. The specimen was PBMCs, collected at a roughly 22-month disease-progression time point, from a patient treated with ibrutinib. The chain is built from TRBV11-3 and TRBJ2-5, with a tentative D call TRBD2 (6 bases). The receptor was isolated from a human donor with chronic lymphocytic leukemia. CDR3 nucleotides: TGTGCCAGCAGCTTAGGGACGGGGAGCGGGGAGACCCAGTACTTC. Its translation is CASSLGTGSGETQYF. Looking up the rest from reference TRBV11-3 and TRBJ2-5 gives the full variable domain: EAGVVQSPRYKIIEKKQPVAFWCNPISGHNTLYWYLQNLGQGPELLIRYENEEAVDDSQLPKDRFSAERLKGVDSTLKIQPAELGDSAVYLCASSLGTGSGETQYFGPGTRLLVL.